This T cell receptor beta chain was sequenced in a study of blood T cell repertoires in COVID-19. Study summary: T cells, B-cell-depleted T cells, or PBMCs supplied cDNA or gDNA.

Method: immunoSEQ multiplex PCR; TCRdb's copy keeps in-frame clones and lacks some. The table lists under 200,000 clones, roughly 81% of them singletons. The receptor was derived from a woman over 75 with acute or convalescent COVID-19. Sequencing was carried out using peripheral blood.

CDR3 sequence (DNA): TGTGCCTGGAGTCTGACAGGGGGATGGACTGAAGCTTTCTTT. Its translation is CAWSLTGGWTEAFF. V and J are TRBV30 and TRBJ1-1; 9 nucleotides match TRBD1. This CDR3 contains 14 residues. V lost 2 bases to trimming and J lost 5 bases; unmatched junction nucleotides: 6. Germline loops: CDR1 GTSNPN, CDR2 SVGIG (reference sequence).